Included here is one T cell receptor (beta chain) sequence, with context. The antigen is not known. This CDR3 is built from 14 residues. Between the trimmed V and J ends, which lost 1 base and 2 bases, there was a span of 6 bases. The germline V gene encodes CDR1 SNHLY and CDR2 FYNNEI. This sample was taken from a study of CD8 T cells in ankylosing spondylitis. Study outcomes and limitations: Peripheral blood held disease-linked clones only at relatively low frequency, and these were CD8+. Disease-linked clones were reportedly significantly enriched in matched ankylosing spondylitis synovial fluid. Ankylosing spondylitis blood seemed to carry a telltale TCR beta motif made of fewer than ten highly homologous variants. Earlier work had already found some motif variants in reactive arthritis synovial fluid and blood.

Libraries of TCR beta came from quantitative 5'-RACE with molecular barcodes. Each CDR3 protein gets one entry after TCRdb re-called the 5' RACE reads with MiXCR. The repertoire holds fewer than 650,000 distinct CDR3 sequences, with about 12% as singletons. The sequencing sample was made of blood, either unsorted or a sorted T cell fraction (not recorded which). This receptor was taken from a male donor with ankylosing spondylitis. The V call is TRBV2, the J call TRBJ1-5; D gene ambiguous. In DNA form, the CDR3 reads TGTGCCAGCAGTGAAGGGCGGGGCAATCAGCCCCAGCATTTT. Residues: CASSEGRGNQPQHF.